The sequence of this T cell receptor (beta chain) was determined in a study of Ad26.COV2.S vaccination and SARS-CoV-2 variants. Treatment noted: roughly 20 received Ad26.COV2.S at low or high dose, single or two shots; about 5 received placebo; per-sample allocation not given. The study sampled participants on day 63 after the first vaccine or placebo injection. Vaccination used an Ad26 vector expressing Wuhan-strain SARS-CoV-2 spike. The method was immunoSEQ multiplex PCR; TCRdb's version includes in-frame clones alone and lacks a portion of them. The data contain under 550,000 clones, around nine tenths of them singletons. Study results and caveats: Analyses of TCR breadth and depth may have underestimated total T cell responses.

Germline V lookup: CDR1 MNHEY, CDR2 SMNVEV (reference sequence). J gave up 5 bases and V 1 base, and 5 bases lay outside the gene matches. The CDR3 has 16 amino acids. As regards this clone: Antigen specificity is unknown.

The source is a person aged 18-60 years who received the Ad26.COV2.S COVID-19 vaccine or a placebo. Material: peripheral blood, obtained in a trial of Ad26.COV2.S vaccine versus placebo. The genes are TRBV27 and TRBJ1-6, with 7 nucleotides matching TRBD1. The CDR3 bases are TGTGCCAGCAGTTTATTTGGGACAGCAAATAATTCACCCCTCCACTTT. Amino acids: CASSLFGTANNSPLHF.